The 10 T cell receptor beta chains presented below share a single source sample, sequenced in a study of human T cells and chemical hapten exposure. TCRdb reprocessed the RACE reads with MiXCR, giving one entry per CDR3 protein. The data contain some 380,000 distinct CDR3 sequences, around 5% of them singletons. Time point in this sample: patch test 1, 2 weeks after DPC sensitization. Sample treatment: therapeutic diphenylcyclopropenone sensitization with weekly scalp DPC. Sample: whole blood, taken in connection with sensitization to the hapten diphenylcyclopropenone (DPC). These receptors originate from a woman in her fifties or sixties with alopecia areata. Some clones in this sample may be carry-over from other donors' samples.

The chain links TRBV15 to TRBJ2-1; 8 nucleotides match TRBD1. Germline CDR1 LNHNV, CDR2 YYDKDF (reference sequence). V dropped 5 bases and J dropped 4; count of bases not matched to a gene: 4. This CDR3 has 14 residues. In DNA, the CDR3 is TGTGCCACCAGCCTGCGGACAGGGTACAATGAGCAGTTCTTC. It codes for CATSLRTGYNEQFF.

At least ten counts were recorded for this clonotype. V usage is TRBV6-2 or TRBV6-3 and J usage is TRBJ2-7; D is possibly TRBD1 (5 bases). In germline, CDR1 is MNHEY, CDR2 SVGEGT. V was pared by 6 bases and J by 9 bases, with 18 bases between. The CDR3 extends over 13 amino acids. The CDR3 sequence: CASSSDSPTRQYF. CDR3 in DNA: TGTGCCAGCAGCTCCGACAGCCCTACGAGGCAGTACTTC.

This clonotype was seen ten or more times. CDR3 in DNA: TGCAGTGCCACCGGGACTTACTCCTACGAGCAGTACTTC. It is translated as CSATGTYSYEQYF. The chain combines TRBV20-1 with TRBJ2-7; D might be TRBD2 (6 bases). Looked up from germline, CDR1 is DFQATT and CDR2 is SNEGSKA (reference sequence). This CDR3 spans 13 amino acids. Trimming left V 6 bases short and J 0 bases short, with 12 bases between.

This clonotype has at least ten counts. This chain links TRBV5-1 with TRBJ2-7, with D possibly being TRBD2 (6 bases). The CDR3 totals 14 residues. With 4 bases removed from V and 3 bases from J, the gap between germline ends came to 14 bases. CDR1 is SGHRS and CDR2 is YFSETQ in the germline V gene. CDR3 in amino acids: CASSGGTSLYEQYF. The CDR3 DNA reads as TGCGCCAGCAGCGGCGGGACTTCCCTCTACGAGCAGTACTTC.

The rearrangement uses TRBV7-9 and TRBJ2-7; 10 bases align to TRBD1. CDR3 length: 16 amino acids. V trimming: 3 bases; J trimming: 1 base; junction bases outside the gene matches: 6. Germline lookup yields CDR1 SEHNR and CDR2 FQNEAQ (reference sequence). This CDR3 is CASSFWGDRGSYEQYF. For the CDR3, the DNA is TGTGCCAGCAGCTTTTGGGGGGACAGGGGATCCTACGAGCAGTACTTC.

This clonotype was observed many times. The V gene is TRBV20-1, the J gene TRBJ2-7; D perhaps matches TRBD2 (5 bases). The CDR3 covers 13 residues. The V end lost 5 bases, the J end lost 1 base, and 12 bases lay between the germline ends. Germline V gene sequence: CDR1 DFQATT, CDR2 SNEGSKA (reference sequence). The DNA for the CDR3 is TGCAGTGCTCGCGAGAGGGAGTCCTACGAGCAGTACTTC. Encoded protein: CSARERESYEQYF.

This clonotype was counted a few times. This rearrangement joins TRBV5-1 to TRBJ1-1, with a possible D match to TRBD1 (5 bases). The germline V gene has CDR1 SGHRS and CDR2 YFSETQ. With 4 bases removed from V and 1 base from J, the gap between germline ends came to 17 bases. The CDR3 is 16 amino acids. The CDR3 nucleotides read TGCGCCAGCAGCCACCGACAGTTAGGAACGAACACTGAAGCTTTCTTT. This gives the protein CASSHRQLGTNTEAFF.

This clonotype was detected ten times or more. V and J are TRBV5-5 and TRBJ2-7; 9 nucleotides match TRBD2. CDR1 is SGHKS, CDR2 YYEKEE, per germline (reference sequence). The CDR3 has 15 residues. V lost 4 bases to trimming and J lost 3 bases; unmatched junction nucleotides: 8. DNA for the CDR3: TGTGCCAGCAGCCTACGGACTAGCGAAGTCTACGAGCAGTACTTC. Its translation is CASSLRTSEVYEQYF.

The J gene is TRBJ2-5, the V gene TRBV27; 7 nucleotides line up with TRBD1. The length of the CDR3 is 15 residues. CDR1 and CDR2 (germline): MNHEY, SMNVEV (reference sequence). J gave up 7 bases and V 6 bases, and 14 bases lay outside the gene matches. CDR3 in amino acids: CASSPLDRIRRTQYF. In nucleotides, the CDR3 is TGTGCCAGCAGCCCCTTGGACAGGATAAGACGGACCCAGTACTTC.

This clonotype was recorded many times. The V and J genes are TRBV14 and TRBJ2-1; 7 bases fit TRBD2. The CDR3 runs to 16 residues. The V and J ends lost 3 bases and 0 bases, in that order; junction bases with no gene match: 5. CDR1 and CDR2 (germline): SGHDN, FVKESK. The CDR3 DNA follows: TGTGCCAGCAGCCAGACTAGCACCAGCTCCTACAATGAGCAGTTCTTC. Encoded protein: CASSQTSTSSYNEQFF.